The 20 T cell receptor beta chains below were found in one sample sequenced in a study of OX40 agonist ivuxolimab in advanced cancers. To prepare the library, the immunoSEQ multiplex PCR assay was applied. Held by TCRdb, this immuneACCESS table contains in-frame sequences only and omits some clones. Under half of the omission traces to an unresolved V gene where checked; the cause of the rest is unknown. Across this sample there are 65,000 to 90,000 clones, with about nine tenths seen only once. The ten largest clones represent over 9.5% of the sample. Sequences were derived from CD4+ or CD8+ T cells sorted from blood, sampled in a trial of the OX40 agonist ivuxolimab. These receptor sequences come from an adult with an advanced solid tumor such as melanoma, head and neck, liver or kidney cancer.

The chain combines TRBV2 with TRBJ1-5, with a weak D call TRBD1 (6 bases). Looked up from germline, CDR1 is SNHLY and CDR2 is FYNNEI. Trimming removed 8 bases at V and 3 bases at J, with 11 bases between. CDR3 size: 13 residues. CDR3 nucleotide sequence: TGTGCCAGCCAAGACAGGAACAATCAGCCCCAGCATTTT. Amino acids: CASQDRNNQPQHF.

This chain connects TRBV10-2 to TRBJ2-5; TRBD2 might be the D (5 bases). Germline values: CDR1 WSHSY, CDR2 SAAADI. The CDR3 has 12 amino acids. V lost 2 bases, J lost 5 bases, and 6 bases lay in between. The DNA of the CDR3 is TGCGCCAGCAGTGAGACTAGGGAGACCCAGTACTTC. Translated, it gives CASSETRETQYF.

V usage is TRBV6-6 and J usage is TRBJ2-4, with D hard to call. The CDR3 loop spans 10 amino acids. V lost 3 bases and J 13 bases, leaving 7 bases between the germline ends. Germline V gene data show CDR1 as MNHNY and CDR2 as SVGAGI (reference sequence). CDR3 nucleotide sequence: TGTGCCAGCAGTTATATACCACAGTACTTC. Its translation: CASSYIPQYF.

This chain connects TRBV7-9 to TRBJ2-1; no clear D. CDR1 and CDR2 (germline): SEHNR, FQNEAQ (reference sequence). The CDR3 runs to 14 residues. V lost 1 base to trimming and J lost 2 bases, with 6 bases between them. This chain's CDR3 is CASSLGTTYNEQFF. The CDR3 DNA follows: TGTGCCAGCAGCTTAGGGACCACCTACAATGAGCAGTTCTTC. The variable domain in full, completed from reference TRBV7-9 and TRBJ2-1, reads DTGVSQNPRHKITKRGQNVTFRCDPISEHNRLYWYRQTLGQGPEFLTYFQNEAQLEKSRLLSDRFSAERPKGSFSTLEIQRTEQGDSAMYLCASSLGTTYNEQFFGPGTRLTVL.

This rearrangement joins TRBV27 to TRBJ2-7, with 7 bases matching TRBD1. The germline V gene has CDR1 MNHEY and CDR2 SMNVEV (reference sequence). Trimming took 1 base from V and 1 from J; bases not matched to a gene: 1. CDR3 length: 14 amino acids. CDR3 region: CASSLWTGSYEQYF. In DNA form, the CDR3 reads TGTGCCAGCAGTTTATGGACAGGTTCCTACGAGCAGTACTTC.

This chain uses TRBV9 with TRBJ2-1; TRBD2 aligns across 9 bases. V dropped 5 bases and J dropped 4; count of bases not matched to a gene: 7. The germline gives CDR1 SGDLS, CDR2 YYNGEE. This CDR3 contains 15 residues. This chain's CDR3 is CASSASSGTYNEQFF. DNA for the CDR3: TGTGCCAGCAGTGCCTCTAGCGGGACTTACAATGAGCAGTTCTTC.

The chain couples TRBV9 to TRBJ2-3; tentative D call: TRBD1 (6 bases). The ends were cut back, 0 bases at V and 8 bases at J, with 16 bases in the middle. The CDR3 totals 15 residues. Germline-derived CDR1 and CDR2 are SGDLS and YYNGEE. The DNA of the CDR3 is TGTGCCAGCAGCGTAGGCCTAGGGGAAGGGGGTACGCAGTATTTT. It yields the protein CASSVGLGEGGTQYF.

As to this clone: Different DNA sequences within this sample yield the same CDR3. The genes are TRBV27 and TRBJ2-7; D uncertain. The CDR3 totals 13 residues. V was shortened by 5 bases and J by 1 base, with 9 bases between the two germline ends. In germline, CDR1 is MNHEY, CDR2 SMNVEV (reference sequence). The CDR3 bases are TGTGCCAGCAGTCTCGGACGGTCCTACGAGCAGTACTTC. Amino acids: CASSLGRSYEQYF.

The J gene is TRBJ2-7, the V gene TRBV4-1, with unresolved D. The CDR3 sequence is 15 residues long. CDR1 and CDR2 from the germline V gene are MGHRA and YSYEKL. V lost 0 bases and J 3 bases, leaving 12 bases between the germline ends. CDR3 loop: CASSQDLVQLYEQYF. CDR3 nucleotide sequence: TGCGCCAGCAGCCAAGATCTGGTACAGCTCTACGAGCAGTACTTC.

The chain is built from TRBV7-9 and TRBJ2-7; 8 nucleotides match TRBD1. CDR3 length: 14 residues. J gave up 4 bases and V 5 bases, and 7 bases lay outside the gene matches. Germline values: CDR1 SEHNR, CDR2 FQNEAQ (reference sequence). CDR3 sequence: CASSPRTGKYEQYF. The DNA of the CDR3 is TGTGCCAGCAGCCCCCGGACAGGGAAGTACGAGCAGTACTTC.

This rearrangement joins TRBV10-2 to TRBJ2-3, with 7 bases that match TRBD1. Trimming removed 5 bases from V and 5 bases from J; junction bases left unmatched: 7. The CDR3 loop spans 14 amino acids. Germline assignment: CDR1 WSHSY and CDR2 SAAADI. This chain's CDR3 is CASSRIGGIDTQYF. The CDR3 DNA sequence: TGCGCCAGCAGTAGGATAGGGGGCATAGATACGCAGTATTTT.

On this clone: Other DNA sequences within the sample encode an identical CDR3. This chain links TRBV5-1 with TRBJ2-1, with 8 bases matching TRBD1. V shed 0 bases and J 4 bases; nucleotides not matched to a gene: 3. Germline assignment: CDR1 SGHRS and CDR2 YFSETQ. This CDR3 has 15 residues. The CDR3: CASSLGQGAYNEQFF. For the CDR3, the DNA is TGCGCCAGCAGCTTGGGGCAGGGGGCGTACAATGAGCAGTTCTTC.

This chain links TRBV28 with TRBJ1-1; no clear D gene. With 3 bases removed from V and 0 bases from J, the gap between germline ends came to 8 bases. The germline V gene has CDR1 MDHEN and CDR2 SYDVKM. This CDR3 has 14 residues. Here the CDR3 reads CASSLTFMNTEAFF. Written as DNA, the CDR3 is TGTGCCAGCAGTTTGACTTTCATGAACACTGAAGCTTTCTTT.

V usage is TRBV6-1 and J usage is TRBJ2-1, with D possibly TRBD2 on 5 matching bases. Germline V lookup: CDR1 MNHNS, CDR2 SASEGT. V gave up 6 bases and J gave up 7 bases, with 10 bases separating them. The CDR3 has 12 residues. The CDR3 loop is CASRGVSNEQFF. CDR3 nucleotide sequence: TGTGCCAGCAGGGGAGTTAGTAATGAGCAGTTCTTC.

The V and J genes are TRBV2 and TRBJ2-2; 13 bases map to TRBD2. The CDR3 runs to 16 residues. The junction had 5 bases not matched to a gene; V was cut back by 6 bases and J by 4 bases. From germline, CDR1 is SNHLY and CDR2 FYNNEI. The CDR3 is CASRSGTSGTTGELFF. The CDR3 DNA reads TGTGCCAGCAGGAGCGGGACTAGCGGGACCACCGGGGAGCTGTTTTTT.

The V call is TRBV29-1, the J call TRBJ2-1, with 14 bases aligning to TRBD2. CDR3 length: 16 amino acids. Trimming took 7 bases from V and 2 from J; bases not matched to a gene: 7. Germline assignment: CDR1 SQVTM and CDR2 ANQGSEA. The CDR3 region is CSAGGLAGAAYNEQFF. The CDR3, as DNA: TGCAGCGCCGGGGGACTAGCGGGGGCTGCCTACAATGAGCAGTTCTTC.

V gene TRBV5-1 combines with J gene TRBJ2-5, with 7 bases that match TRBD1. The CDR3 has 12 residues. V lost 5 bases and J lost 13; bases outside the gene matches: 11. CDR1 and CDR2 (germline): SGHRS, YFSETQ. DNA of the CDR3: TGCGCCAGCAGGGGCGGACAGGAGTCTTGGTACTTC. The encoded protein is CASRGGQESWYF.

The chain employs TRBV6-1 and TRBJ2-1; D not resolved. The germline V gene has CDR1 MNHNS and CDR2 SASEGT. V was cut by 7 bases and J by 0 bases, with 10 bases left in between. The CDR3 has 14 amino acids. The CDR3 DNA reads as TGTGCCAGCATCTACTGGAGCTCCTACAATGAGCAGTTCTTC. Translating gives CASIYWSSYNEQFF.

J is TRBJ2-2 and V is TRBV5-1, with D tentatively TRBD1 or TRBD2 (5 bases each). V was pared by 2 bases and J by 4 bases, with 15 bases between. Germline CDR1 SGHRS, CDR2 YFSETQ. This CDR3 has 16 amino acids. DNA of the CDR3: TGCGCCAGCAGCTTCCCCCGGGACCCGACCACCGGGGAGCTGTTTTTT. Translation gives CASSFPRDPTTGELFF.

The chain links TRBV7-8 to TRBJ2-7, with 8 bases fitting TRBD2. This CDR3 is built from 16 residues. V was clipped by 4 bases and J by 0 bases; unmatched bases: 8. Germline-derived CDR1 and CDR2 are SGHVS and FQNEAQ. The chain's CDR3 is CASSSASGLSSYEQYF. The DNA of the CDR3 is TGTGCCAGCAGCTCCGCTAGCGGGTTAAGCTCCTACGAGCAGTACTTC.